A selection of T cell receptor beta chains follows, all from one sample in a study of blood T cell repertoires in COVID-19. Only in-frame clones appear in the TCRdb table, and some are missing; sequencing was by immunoSEQ multiplex PCR. The sample consists of 65,000 to 80,000 clones, about 87% of them appearing once. Sequencing used peripheral blood. Source of these receptors: a man between 50 and 59 years old with active COVID-19. Each CDR3 is given with its conserved first and last residue. The D gene is left open where the match is weak. Clone size is stated in some rows and not others, as once, few, many or a class when expanded.

size	D	V	length	J	CDR3	DNA
-	TRBD1	TRBV24-1	14	TRBJ2-7	CATSGVGTGYEQYF	TGTGCCACCAGTGGAGTGGGGACAGGCTACGAGCAGTACTTC
-	TRBD1	TRBV4-1	14	TRBJ2-7	CASSQADRGGRQYF	TGCGCCAGCAGCCAAGCCGACAGGGGGGGAAGGCAGTACTTC
-	TRBD1	TRBV23-1	15	TRBJ2-3	CAINRDRYPTDTQYF	TGCGCCATTAACCGGGACAGGTACCCCACAGATACGCAGTATTTT
-	-	TRBV2	12	TRBJ2-3	CASTEVSDTQYF	TGTGCCAGCACTGAAGTATCAGATACGCAGTATTTT
-	-	TRBV4-3	17	TRBJ1-2	CASSQDISQTASYGYTF	TGCGCCAGCAGCCAAGATATTAGCCAGACAGCTAGTTATGGCTACACCTTC
-	-	TRBV11-3	14	TRBJ2-2	CASSSSGGAGELFF	TGTGCCAGCAGCTCCTCAGGAGGGGCCGGGGAGCTGTTTTTT
-	TRBD2	TRBV2	14	TRBJ2-7	CASSESLAGGEQYF	TGTGCCAGCAGTGAATCGCTAGCGGGAGGCGAGCAGTACTTC
-	TRBD1	TRBV30	13	TRBJ1-6	CAWSTGQGLTLHF	TGTGCCTGGAGTACTGGACAGGGTTTGACCCTCCACTTT
-	-	TRBV28	16	TRBJ1-4	CASRSPHGGRGEKLFF	TGTGCCAGCAGATCACCCCACGGGGGGCGGGGAGAAAAACTGTTTTTT
-	TRBD2	TRBV6-2/TRBV6-3	16	TRBJ2-7	CASSQGLAGGPGEQYF	TGTGCCAGCAGCCAAGGACTAGCGGGAGGGCCGGGCGAGCAGTACTTC
-	-	TRBV5-4	14	TRBJ2-3	CASSLGGATDTQYF	TGTGCCAGCAGCCTAGGGGGAGCCACAGATACGCAGTATTTT
-	TRBD1	TRBV6-5	14	TRBJ1-2	CASRRDRVNYGYTF	TGTGCCAGCAGACGGGACAGGGTGAACTATGGCTACACCTTC
-	-	TRBV5-1	14	TRBJ1-1	CASSPSGVGTEAFF	TGCGCCAGCAGCCCCTCAGGGGTAGGAACTGAAGCTTTCTTT
-	TRBD1	TRBV4-3	14	TRBJ2-3	CASSQGTGGNTQYF	TGCGCCAGCAGCCAAGGAACAGGGGGTAATACGCAGTATTTT
-	-	TRBV3-1/TRBV3-2	12	TRBJ2-4	CASRDRVGIQYF	TGTGCCAGCAGGGACAGAGTGGGCATTCAGTACTTC
-	-	TRBV5-1	14	TRBJ1-2	CASSLGQDLYGYTF	TGCGCCAGCAGCTTAGGACAAGACCTCTATGGCTACACCTTC
-	-	TRBV29-1	12	TRBJ1-4	CSGITDREKLFF	TGCAGCGGAATCACAGACAGGGAAAAACTGTTTTTT
-	-	TRBV19	14	TRBJ2-4	CASSILTAKNIQYF	TGTGCCAGTAGTATACTAACGGCCAAAAACATTCAGTACTTC
-	-	TRBV4-3	15	TRBJ1-1	CASSPTRGSRTEAFF	TGCGCCAGCAGCCCGACGAGGGGGTCGCGCACTGAAGCTTTCTTT
once	-	TRBV6-5	13	TRBJ2-5	CASRATVQETQYF	TGTGCCAGCAGGGCGACAGTGCAAGAGACCCAGTACTTC
-	-	TRBV3-1/TRBV3-2	14	TRBJ1-2	CASSPDLNNYGYTF	TGTGCCAGCAGCCCCGACTTGAATAACTATGGCTACACCTTC
-	TRBD1	TRBV29-1	13	TRBJ1-3	CSVKTGGRNTIYF	TGCAGCGTCAAAACAGGGGGACGAAACACCATATATTTT
-	TRBD2	TRBV4-3	18	TRBJ2-3	CASSRRVAGGVSTDTQYF	TGCGCCAGCAGCCGACGGGTAGCGGGAGGGGTAAGCACAGATACGCAGTATTTT
-	TRBD2	TRBV3-1/TRBV3-2	15	TRBJ2-1	CASSQEASGRNEQFF	TGTGCCAGCAGCCAAGAGGCTAGCGGGAGGAATGAGCAGTTCTTC
-	TRBD1	TRBV6-2/TRBV6-3	15	TRBJ1-3	CASSFLTGAGNTIYF	TGTGCCAGCAGTTTCCTGACAGGGGCTGGAAACACCATATATTTT
-	TRBD1	TRBV6-5	15	TRBJ1-5	CASSSTGNSNQPQHF	TGTGCCAGCAGTTCGACAGGGAATAGCAATCAGCCCCAGCATTTT
once	-	TRBV28	12	TRBJ1-2	CASSLVEYGYTF	TGTGCCAGCAGTCTCGTAGAATATGGCTACACCTTC
-	-	TRBV7-2	12	TRBJ1-2	CASSLSGDGYTF	TGTGCCAGCAGCTTATCAGGGGACGGCTACACCTTC
-	-	TRBV19	14	TRBJ2-5	CASSIRGFGETQYF	TGTGCCAGTAGTATCAGGGGATTCGGAGAGACCCAGTACTTC
-	-	TRBV30	14	TRBJ1-5	CAWNQLGLNQPQHF	TGTGCCTGGAACCAATTGGGGCTCAATCAGCCCCAGCATTTT